This T cell receptor beta chain emerged from a study of shared clonotypes between healthy human individuals. CDR1 and CDR2 (germline): SNHLY, FYNNEI. The V segment lost 11 bases and the J segment 1 base; nucleotides outside the gene matches: 20. CDR3 length: 19 amino acids. Study findings and constraints: There were few donors, and this limited the genetic and exposure-history diversity represented.

Data came from immunoSEQ multiplex PCR; TCRdb stores just in-frame clones and leaves some out. Of about 820,000 clones in the sample, around 93% were seen once. As defined, naive CD8 cells were CD45RO-negative and positively selected for CCR7, with terminally differentiated effector memory CD45RA+ cells excluded. Each sample came from a Caucasian adult donor living in Nashville, Tennessee. This clone is a singleton in its sample. The antigen remains undetermined. This receptor was obtained from a man aged 30 to 45 in good health. V gene TRBV2 combines with J gene TRBJ2-4; 10 bases fit TRBD2. The sample taken for sequencing was naive CD8+ T cells sorted from blood. The CDR3 reads CAVYEPGLAGGLAKNIQYF. The CDR3 DNA is TGTGCCGTTTATGAACCTGGGTTAGCGGGAGGTCTGGCCAAAAACATTCAGTACTTC.